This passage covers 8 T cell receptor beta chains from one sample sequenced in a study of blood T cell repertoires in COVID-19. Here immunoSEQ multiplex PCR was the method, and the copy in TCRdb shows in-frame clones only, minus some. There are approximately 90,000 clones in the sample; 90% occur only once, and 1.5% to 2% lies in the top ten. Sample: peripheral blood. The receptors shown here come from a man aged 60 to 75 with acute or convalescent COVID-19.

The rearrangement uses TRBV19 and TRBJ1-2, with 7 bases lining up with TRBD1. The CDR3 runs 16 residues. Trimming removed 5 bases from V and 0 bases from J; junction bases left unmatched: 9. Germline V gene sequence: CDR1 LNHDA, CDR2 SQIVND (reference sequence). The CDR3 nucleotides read TGTGCCAGTAGTGCCCCACAGGGGAAGGCTAACTATGGCTACACCTTC. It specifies CASSAPQGKANYGYTF.

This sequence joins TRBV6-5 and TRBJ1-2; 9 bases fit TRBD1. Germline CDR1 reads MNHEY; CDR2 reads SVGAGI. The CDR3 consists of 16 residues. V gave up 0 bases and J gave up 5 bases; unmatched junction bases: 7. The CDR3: CASSYSGTGRGYGYTF. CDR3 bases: TGTGCCAGCAGTTACTCAGGGACAGGGAGGGGGTATGGCTACACCTTC.

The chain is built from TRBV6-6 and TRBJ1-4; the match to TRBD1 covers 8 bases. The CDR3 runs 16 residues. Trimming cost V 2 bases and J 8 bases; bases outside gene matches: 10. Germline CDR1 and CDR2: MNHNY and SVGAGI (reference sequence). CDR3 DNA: TGTGCCAGCAGTTACACCGGAACAGGGGGTTTGGAAAAACTGTTTTTT. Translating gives CASSYTGTGGLEKLFF.

The CDR3 coding sequence is TGTGCCAGTTTTAGGGGTGGCAATCAGCCCCAGCATTTT. Its translation: CASFRGGNQPQHF. V usage is TRBV19 and J usage is TRBJ1-5, with a weak D call TRBD1 (5 bases). Germline assignment: CDR1 LNHDA and CDR2 SQIVND (reference sequence). V was clipped by 8 bases and J by 2 bases, with 10 bases between them. The CDR3 consists of 13 residues.

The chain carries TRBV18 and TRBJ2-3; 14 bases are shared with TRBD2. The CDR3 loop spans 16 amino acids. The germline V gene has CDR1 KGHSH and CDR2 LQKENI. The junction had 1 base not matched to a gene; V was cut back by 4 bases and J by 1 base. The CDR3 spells CASSQGLAGGTDTQYF. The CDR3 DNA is TGTGCCAGCTCACAGGGACTAGCGGGGGGCACAGATACGCAGTATTTT. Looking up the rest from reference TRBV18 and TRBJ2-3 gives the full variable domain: NAGVMQNPRHLVRRRGQEARLRCSPMKGHSHVYWYRQLPEEGLKFMVYLQKENIIDESGMPKERFSAEFPKEGPSILRIQQVVRGDSAAYFCASSQGLAGGTDTQYFGPGTRLTVL.

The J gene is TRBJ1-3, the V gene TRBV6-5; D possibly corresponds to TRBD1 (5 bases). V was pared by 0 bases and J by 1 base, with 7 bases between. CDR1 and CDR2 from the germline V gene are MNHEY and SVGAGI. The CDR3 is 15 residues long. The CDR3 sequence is CASSYSAGSGNTIYF. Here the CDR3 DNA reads TGTGCCAGCAGTTACTCCGCAGGGTCTGGAAACACCATATATTTT.

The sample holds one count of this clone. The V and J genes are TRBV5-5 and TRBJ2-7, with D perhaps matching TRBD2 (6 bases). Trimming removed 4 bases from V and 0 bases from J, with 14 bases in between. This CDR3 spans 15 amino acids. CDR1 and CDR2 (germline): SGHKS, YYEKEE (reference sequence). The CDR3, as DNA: TGTGCCAGCAGCCGCGGGGCACCGAGCTCCTACGAGCAGTACGTC. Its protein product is CASSRGAPSSYEQYV.

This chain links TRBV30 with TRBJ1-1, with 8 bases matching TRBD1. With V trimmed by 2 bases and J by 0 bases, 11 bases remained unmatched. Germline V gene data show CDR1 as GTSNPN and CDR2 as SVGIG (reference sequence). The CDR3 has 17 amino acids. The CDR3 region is CAWSQTGGLFLNTEAFF. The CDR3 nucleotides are TGTGCCTGGAGTCAAACAGGGGGACTGTTCCTGAACACTGAAGCTTTCTTT.